This is a list of T cell receptor beta chains from one sample in a study of blood T cell repertoires in COVID-19. Generated by immunoSEQ multiplex PCR, the TCRdb table keeps only in-frame clones and is missing some. The data contain tens of thousands of clones, over 60% of them singletons. The specimen sequenced was peripheral blood. The receptors stem from a man aged 30 to 45 with COVID-19, enrolled during active disease. Both conserved end residues are part of each CDR3. The order of the fields is V gene, CDR3 length, D gene, J gene, clone size, CDR3 protein, CDR3 DNA. A D gene is named only where the DNA matches it firmly. Not every row has a clone size; where given, it reads once, few, many or a size class.

TRBV9,15,-,TRBJ2-1,-,CASSVVAGLQDEQFF,TGTGCCAGCAGCGTAGTAGCCGGACTGCAGGATGAGCAGTTCTTC
TRBV6-6,13,TRBD1,TRBJ2-5,-,CASEQGVRETQYF,TGTGCCAGCGAACAGGGGGTTCGGGAGACCCAGTACTTC
TRBV10-1,18,TRBD2,TRBJ2-7,-,CASSEQRFTSGSTYEQYF,TGCGCCAGCAGTGAGCAGCGATTTACTAGCGGGAGTACTTACGAGCAGTACTTC
TRBV6-2/TRBV6-3,13,-,TRBJ1-2,once,CASSLGGGYGYTF,TGTGCCAGCAGTTTGGGGGGGGGCTATGGCTACACCTTC
TRBV4-1,13,-,TRBJ2-3,-,CASSQKGADTQYF,TGCGCCAGCAGCCAAAAAGGGGCAGATACGCAGTATTTT
TRBV20-1,17,TRBD1,TRBJ1-2,few,CSASWDRATAMVEGYTF,TGCAGTGCTAGTTGGGACAGGGCGACAGCTATGGTAGAGGGCTACACCTTC
TRBV28,17,-,TRBJ1-2,-,CASSLLGVVRGSSGYTF,TGTGCCAGCAGTTTATTGGGGGTTGTAAGGGGGAGTAGTGGCTACACCTTC
TRBV7-9,15,TRBD2,TRBJ2-1,-,CASSYLSGNYNEQFF,TGTGCCAGCAGTTACCTAAGCGGGAACTACAATGAGCAGTTCTTC
TRBV11-3,15,TRBD2,TRBJ2-2,-,CASSLASGFPGELFF,TGTGCCAGCAGCTTGGCTAGCGGGTTCCCCGGGGAGCTGTTTTTT
TRBV6-5,15,-,TRBJ2-2,-,CASSNLQGRTGELFF,TGTGCCAGCAGTAATCTACAGGGACGGACCGGGGAGCTGTTTTTT
TRBV9,15,TRBD2,TRBJ2-7,-,CASSRGGSRLYEQYF,TGTGCCAGCAGCCGGGGGGGAAGTCGGCTCTACGAGCAGTACTTC
TRBV2,16,TRBD2,TRBJ2-2,-,CASSELQTSGAGELFF,TGTGCCAGCAGTGAACTCCAGACTAGCGGGGCCGGGGAGCTGTTTTTT
TRBV11-2,14,TRBD2,TRBJ2-3,once,CASSYVRGGGTQYF,TGTGCCAGCAGCTACGTCCGGGGGGGCGGGACGCAGTATTTT
TRBV19,16,TRBD1,TRBJ2-2,-,CASSVTQGEFTGELFF,TGTGCCAGTAGTGTCACACAGGGGGAATTCACCGGGGAGCTGTTTTTT
TRBV5-1,15,TRBD2,TRBJ2-5,-,CASSNLAGGPGTQYF,TGCGCCAGCAGCAATCTAGCGGGAGGGCCGGGGACCCAGTACTTC
TRBV5-4,13,TRBD1,TRBJ1-2,-,CASSPDRAGGYTF,TGTGCCAGCAGCCCGGACAGGGCTGGCGGCTACACCTTC
TRBV10-3,19,TRBD2,TRBJ2-1,-,CAIRRQGGNFAGAGHEQFF,TGTGCCATCAGGCGGCAAGGCGGGAATTTCGCGGGAGCTGGCCATGAGCAGTTCTTC
TRBV29-1,13,-,TRBJ1-2,-,CSAAEGSAYGYTF,TGCAGCGCCGCAGAGGGCAGTGCCTATGGCTACACCTTC
TRBV24-1,14,-,TRBJ2-3,-,CATSDLASTDTQYF,TGTGCCACCAGTGACCTAGCTAGCACAGATACGCAGTATTTT
TRBV2,16,TRBD1,TRBJ2-1,-,CASRDGPGQGPNEQFF,TGTGCCAGCAGAGACGGACCGGGACAGGGGCCCAATGAGCAGTTCTTC